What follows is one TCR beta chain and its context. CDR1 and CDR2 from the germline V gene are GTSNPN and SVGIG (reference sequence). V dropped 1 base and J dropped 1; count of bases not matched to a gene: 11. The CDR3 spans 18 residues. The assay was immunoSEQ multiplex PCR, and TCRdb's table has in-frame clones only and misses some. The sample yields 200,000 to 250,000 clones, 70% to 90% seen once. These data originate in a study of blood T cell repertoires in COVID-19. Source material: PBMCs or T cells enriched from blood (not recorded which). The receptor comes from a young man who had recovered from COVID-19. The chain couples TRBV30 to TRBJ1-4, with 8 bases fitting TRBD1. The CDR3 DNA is TGTGCCTGGAGTGCCCTCCGTGGGACAGGTGGAACTAATGAAAAACTGTTTTTT. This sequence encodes CAWSALRGTGGTNEKLFF.